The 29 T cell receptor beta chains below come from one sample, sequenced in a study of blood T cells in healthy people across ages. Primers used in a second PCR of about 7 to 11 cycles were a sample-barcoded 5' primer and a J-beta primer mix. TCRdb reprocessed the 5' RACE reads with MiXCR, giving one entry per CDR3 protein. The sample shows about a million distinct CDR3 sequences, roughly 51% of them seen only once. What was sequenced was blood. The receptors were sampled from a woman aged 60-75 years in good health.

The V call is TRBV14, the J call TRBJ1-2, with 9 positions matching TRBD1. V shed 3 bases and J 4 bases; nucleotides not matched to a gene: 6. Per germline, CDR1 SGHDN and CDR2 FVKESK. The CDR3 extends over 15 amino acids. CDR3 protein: CASSQGQGYSYGYTF. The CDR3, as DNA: TGTGCCAGCAGCCAGGGACAGGGCTATAGCTATGGCTACACCTTC.

Here the CDR3 reads CASSPNRLAGETQYF. The CDR3 region has the DNA TGTGCCAGCAGTCCAAACAGACTAGCGGGGGAGACCCAGTACTTC. The V gene is TRBV6-2 or TRBV6-3, the J gene TRBJ2-5, with 11 bases identical to TRBD2. This CDR3 comprises 15 residues. V dropped 5 bases and J dropped 5; count of bases not matched to a gene: 7. CDR1 is MNHEY, CDR2 SVGEGT, per germline.

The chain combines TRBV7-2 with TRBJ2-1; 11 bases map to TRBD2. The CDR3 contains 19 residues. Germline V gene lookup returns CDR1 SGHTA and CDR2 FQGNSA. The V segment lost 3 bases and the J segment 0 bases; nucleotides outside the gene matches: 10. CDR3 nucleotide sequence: TGTGCCAGCAGCTTCATTCGTTCTAGCGGGAGGAGCTCCTACAATGAGCAGTTCTTC. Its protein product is CASSFIRSSGRSSYNEQFF.

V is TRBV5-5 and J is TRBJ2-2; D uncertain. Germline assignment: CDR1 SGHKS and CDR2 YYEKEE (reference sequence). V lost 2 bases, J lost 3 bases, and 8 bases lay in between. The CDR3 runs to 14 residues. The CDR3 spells CASSFAPDTGELFF. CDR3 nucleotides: TGTGCCAGCAGCTTCGCACCAGACACCGGGGAGCTGTTTTTT. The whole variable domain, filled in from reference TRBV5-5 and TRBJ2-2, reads DAGVTQSPTHLIKTRGQQVTLRCSPISGHKSVSWYQQVLGQGPQFIFQYYEKEERGRGNFPDRFSARQFPNYSSELNVNALLLGDSALYLCASSFAPDTGELFFGEGSRLTVL.

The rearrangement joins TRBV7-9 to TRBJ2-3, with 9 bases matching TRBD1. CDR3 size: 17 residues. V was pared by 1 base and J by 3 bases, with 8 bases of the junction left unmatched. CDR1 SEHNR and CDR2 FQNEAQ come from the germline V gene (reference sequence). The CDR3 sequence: CASSLGGGQGATDTQYF. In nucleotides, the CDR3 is TGTGCCAGCAGCTTAGGAGGGGGACAGGGAGCAACAGATACGCAGTATTTT.

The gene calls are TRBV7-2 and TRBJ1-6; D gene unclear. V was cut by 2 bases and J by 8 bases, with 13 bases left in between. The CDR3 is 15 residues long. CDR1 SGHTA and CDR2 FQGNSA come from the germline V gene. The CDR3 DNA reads TGTGCCAGCAGCTTATCCCCACCGTTTGATTCACCCCTCCACTTT. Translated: CASSLSPPFDSPLHF.

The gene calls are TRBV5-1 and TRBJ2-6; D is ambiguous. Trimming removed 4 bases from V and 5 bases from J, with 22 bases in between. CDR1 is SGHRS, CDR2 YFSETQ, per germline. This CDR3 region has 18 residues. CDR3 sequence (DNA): TGCGCCAGCAGCCCCCATAGTGACGCCCTGTCCTGGGCCAACGTCCTGACTTTC. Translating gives CASSPHSDALSWANVLTF. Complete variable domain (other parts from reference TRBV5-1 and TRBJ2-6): KAGVTQTPRYLIKTRGQQVTLSCSPISGHRSVSWYQQTPGQGLQFLFEYFSETQRNKGNFPGRFSGRQFSNSRSEMNVSTLELGDSALYLCASSPHSDALSWANVLTFGAGSRLTVL.

The CDR3 loop is CASSYGGVSTDTQYF. The DNA for the CDR3 is TGTGCCAGTAGTTATGGTGGCGTAAGCACAGATACGCAGTATTTT. This chain joins TRBV19 and TRBJ2-3; D is ambiguous. The CDR3 loop spans 15 amino acids. Germline CDR1 reads LNHDA; CDR2 reads SQIVND (reference sequence). V was trimmed by 5 bases and J by 0 bases, leaving 12 bases between them.

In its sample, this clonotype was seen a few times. The CDR3 protein is CSVIPREGLVYNEQFF. CDR3 in DNA: TGCAGCGTTATCCCCCGGGAGGGTCTCGTCTACAATGAGCAGTTCTTC. The rearrangement joins TRBV29-1 to TRBJ2-1; 8 nucleotides line up with TRBD2. The V segment lost 5 bases and the J segment 3 bases; nucleotides outside the gene matches: 12. The CDR3 length is 16 residues. Germline lookup yields CDR1 SQVTM and CDR2 ANQGSEA.

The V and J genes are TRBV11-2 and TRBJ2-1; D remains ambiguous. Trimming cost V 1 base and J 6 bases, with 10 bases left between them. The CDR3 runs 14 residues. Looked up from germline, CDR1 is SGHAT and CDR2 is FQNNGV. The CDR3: CASSLVSIANEQFF. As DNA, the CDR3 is TGTGCCAGCAGCTTAGTGAGTATTGCCAATGAGCAGTTCTTC.

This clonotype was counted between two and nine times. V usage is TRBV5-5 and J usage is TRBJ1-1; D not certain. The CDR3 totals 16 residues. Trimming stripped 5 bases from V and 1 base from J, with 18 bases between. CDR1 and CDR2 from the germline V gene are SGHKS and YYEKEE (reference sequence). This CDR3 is CASSSSPGRKNTEAFF. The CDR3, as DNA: TGTGCCAGCAGTTCCTCCCCCGGCAGAAAGAACACTGAAGCTTTCTTT.

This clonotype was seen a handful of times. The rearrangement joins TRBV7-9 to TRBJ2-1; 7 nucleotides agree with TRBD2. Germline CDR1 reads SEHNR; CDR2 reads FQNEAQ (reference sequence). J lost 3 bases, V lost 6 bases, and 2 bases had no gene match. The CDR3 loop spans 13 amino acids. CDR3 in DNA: TGTGCCAGCAGGTCTAGCGGCTACAATGAGCAGTTCTTC. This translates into CASRSSGYNEQFF. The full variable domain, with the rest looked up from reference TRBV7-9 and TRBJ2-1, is DTGVSQNPRHKITKRGQNVTFRCDPISEHNRLYWYRQTLGQGPEFLTYFQNEAQLEKSRLLSDRFSAERPKGSFSTLEIQRTEQGDSAMYLCASRSSGYNEQFFGPGTRLTVL.

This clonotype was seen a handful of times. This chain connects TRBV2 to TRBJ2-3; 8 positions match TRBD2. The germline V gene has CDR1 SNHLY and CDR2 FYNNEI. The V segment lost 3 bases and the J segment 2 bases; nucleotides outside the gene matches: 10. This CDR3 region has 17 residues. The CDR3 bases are TGTGCCAGCAGTGACCGGCTCGGGACTAGGGACACAGATACGCAGTATTTT. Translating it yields CASSDRLGTRDTDTQYF. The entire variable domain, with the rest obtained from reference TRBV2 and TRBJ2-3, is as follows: EPEVTQTPSHQVTQMGQEVILRCVPISNHLYFYWYRQILGQKVEFLVSFYNNEISEKSEIFDDQFSVERPDGSNFTLKIRSTKLEDSAMYFCASSDRLGTRDTDTQYFGPGTRLTVL.

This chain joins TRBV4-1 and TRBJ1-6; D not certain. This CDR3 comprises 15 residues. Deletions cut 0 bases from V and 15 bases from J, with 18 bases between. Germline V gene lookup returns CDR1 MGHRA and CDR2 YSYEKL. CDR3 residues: CASSQDRAGNWVLHF. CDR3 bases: TGCGCCAGCAGCCAAGACCGGGCCGGCAATTGGGTCCTCCACTTT.

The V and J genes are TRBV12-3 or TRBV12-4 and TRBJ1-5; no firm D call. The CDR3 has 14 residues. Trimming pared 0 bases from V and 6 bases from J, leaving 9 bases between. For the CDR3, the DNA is TGTGCCAGCAGTTTAGCGCTGGGGATTCAGCCCCAGCATTTT. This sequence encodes CASSLALGIQPQHF.

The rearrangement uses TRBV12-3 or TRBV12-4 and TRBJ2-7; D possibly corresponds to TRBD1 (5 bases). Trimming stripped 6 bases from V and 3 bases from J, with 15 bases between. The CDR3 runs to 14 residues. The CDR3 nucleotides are TGTGCCAGCAGCGGAACCGACAGTCACTACGAGCAGTACTTC. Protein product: CASSGTDSHYEQYF.

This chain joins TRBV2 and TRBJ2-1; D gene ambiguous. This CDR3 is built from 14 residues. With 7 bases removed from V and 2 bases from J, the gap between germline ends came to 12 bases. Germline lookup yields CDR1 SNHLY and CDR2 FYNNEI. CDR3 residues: CASISQSAYNEQFF. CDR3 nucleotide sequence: TGTGCCAGCATTAGCCAAAGCGCCTACAATGAGCAGTTCTTC. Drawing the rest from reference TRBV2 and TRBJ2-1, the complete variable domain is EPEVTQTPSHQVTQMGQEVILRCVPISNHLYFYWYRQILGQKVEFLVSFYNNEISEKSEIFDDQFSVERPDGSNFTLKIRSTKLEDSAMYFCASISQSAYNEQFFGPGTRLTVL.

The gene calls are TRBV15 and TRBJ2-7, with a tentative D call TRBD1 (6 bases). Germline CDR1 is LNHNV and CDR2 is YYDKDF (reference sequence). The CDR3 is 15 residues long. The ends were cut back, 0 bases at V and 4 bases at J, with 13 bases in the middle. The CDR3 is CATSRDTRGGYEQYF. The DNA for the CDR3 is TGTGCCACCAGCAGAGATACCAGGGGTGGGTACGAGCAGTACTTC.

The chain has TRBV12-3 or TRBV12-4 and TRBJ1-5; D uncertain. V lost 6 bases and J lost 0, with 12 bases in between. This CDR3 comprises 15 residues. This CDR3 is CASSTWSGSNQPQHF. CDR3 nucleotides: TGTGCCAGCAGCACTTGGTCAGGTAGCAATCAGCCCCAGCATTTT.

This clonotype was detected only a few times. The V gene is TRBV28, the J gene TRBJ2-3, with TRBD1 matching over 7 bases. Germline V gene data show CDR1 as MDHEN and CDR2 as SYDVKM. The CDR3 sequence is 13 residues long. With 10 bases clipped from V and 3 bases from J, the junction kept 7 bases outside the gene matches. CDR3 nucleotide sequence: TGTGCCACTCGGTACAGGGGTACAGATACGCAGTATTTT. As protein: CATRYRGTDTQYF. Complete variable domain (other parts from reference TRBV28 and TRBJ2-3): DVKVTQSSRYLVKRTGEKVFLECVQDMDHENMFWYRQDPGLGLRLIYFSYDVKMKEKGDIPEGYSVSREKKERFSLILESASTNQTSMYLCATRYRGTDTQYFGPGTRLTVL.

The CDR3 nucleotides are TGCAGTGCTAGAGATCTGGTGGTGTCCTACGAGCAGTACTTC. Amino acids: CSARDLVVSYEQYF. The V call is TRBV20-1, the J call TRBJ2-7, with D unclear. The CDR3 length is 14 residues. CDR1 is DFQATT and CDR2 is SNEGSKA in the germline V gene (reference sequence). V gave up 0 bases and J gave up 1 base, with 10 bases separating them.

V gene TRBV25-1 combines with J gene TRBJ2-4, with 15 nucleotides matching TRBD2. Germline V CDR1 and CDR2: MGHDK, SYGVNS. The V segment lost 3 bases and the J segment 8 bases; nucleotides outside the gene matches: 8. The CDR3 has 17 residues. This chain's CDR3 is CASSDSPGLAGGDIQYF. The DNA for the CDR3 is TGTGCCAGCAGTGACTCCCCAGGACTAGCGGGAGGGGACATTCAGTACTTC.

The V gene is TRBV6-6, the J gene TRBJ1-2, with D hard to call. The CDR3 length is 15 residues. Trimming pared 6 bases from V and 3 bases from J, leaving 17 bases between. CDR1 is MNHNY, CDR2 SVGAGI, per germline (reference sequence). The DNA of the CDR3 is TGTGCCAGCAGGGAATGGTTAAGGGATGACTATGGCTACACCTTC. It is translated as CASREWLRDDYGYTF.

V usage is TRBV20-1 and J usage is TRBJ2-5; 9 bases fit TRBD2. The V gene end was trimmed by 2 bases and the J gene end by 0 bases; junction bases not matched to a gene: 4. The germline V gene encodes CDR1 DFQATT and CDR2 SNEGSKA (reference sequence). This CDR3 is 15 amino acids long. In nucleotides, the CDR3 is TGCAGTGCTAGACCAGGACTAGCGCACCAAGAGACCCAGTACTTC. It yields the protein CSARPGLAHQETQYF.

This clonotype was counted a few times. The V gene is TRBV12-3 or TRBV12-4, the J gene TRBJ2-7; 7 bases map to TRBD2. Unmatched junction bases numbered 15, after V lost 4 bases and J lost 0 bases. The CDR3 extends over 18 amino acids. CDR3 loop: CASSWGTTTSIGSYEQYF. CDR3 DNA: TGTGCCAGCAGTTGGGGGACTACAACATCCATCGGCTCCTACGAGCAGTACTTC.

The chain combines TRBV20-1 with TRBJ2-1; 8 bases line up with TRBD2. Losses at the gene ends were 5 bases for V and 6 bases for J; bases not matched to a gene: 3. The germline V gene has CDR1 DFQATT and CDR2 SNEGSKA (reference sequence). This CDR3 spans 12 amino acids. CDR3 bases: TGCAGTGCTCGCGGACTAGCCAATGAGCAGTTCTTC. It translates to CSARGLANEQFF.

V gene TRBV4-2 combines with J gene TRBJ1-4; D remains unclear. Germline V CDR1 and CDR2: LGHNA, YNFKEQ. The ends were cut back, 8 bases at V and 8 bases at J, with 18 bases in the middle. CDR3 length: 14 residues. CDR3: CASGIDTGYEKLFF. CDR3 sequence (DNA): TGTGCCAGCGGTATCGACACGGGATACGAAAAACTGTTTTTT.

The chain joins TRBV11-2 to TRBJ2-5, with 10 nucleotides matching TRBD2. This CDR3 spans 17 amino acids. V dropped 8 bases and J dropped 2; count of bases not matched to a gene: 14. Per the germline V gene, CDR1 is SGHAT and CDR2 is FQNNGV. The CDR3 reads CASRRLAGVTIQETQYF. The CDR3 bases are TGTGCCAGCCGGCGGCTAGCGGGAGTGACGATACAAGAGACCCAGTACTTC.

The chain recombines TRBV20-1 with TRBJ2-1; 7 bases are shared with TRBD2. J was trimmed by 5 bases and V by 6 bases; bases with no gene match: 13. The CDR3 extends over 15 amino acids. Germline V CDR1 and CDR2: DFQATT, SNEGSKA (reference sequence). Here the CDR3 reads CSAGPGVAGNNEQFF. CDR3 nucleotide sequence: TGCAGTGCGGGCCCGGGGGTAGCGGGCAACAATGAGCAGTTCTTC.